The TCR beta chain under discussion was sequenced for a study of cytomegalovirus exposure and HLA in healthy donors (dated by TCRdb to about 2017). Background on the whole study: In an earlier analysis of 587 of the donors, around 290 Gb of sequence data and some 100 million unique TCR beta sequences from 150 million to 200 million T cells were reported. All discovery cohort repertoires had been generated using a single sequencing platform. Roughly 5 DR-DQ haplotypes were handled as single units for association and clustering, since linkage in the cohort was strong. To decide whether each TCR beta V gene segment behaved as functional or pseudogenic, an earlier analysis of several hundred of the donors relied on high-throughput TCR beta sequencing. In addition to the first cohort of hundreds of subjects, a separate validation cohort of 120 different subjects was used. Roughly 300 gigabases of sequencing data and roughly 90 million unique TCR sequences were included in an early release covering about 700 HLA-typed donors. The study aimed to test whether cataloging public T cell receptors could reveal signatures of past pathogen exposure. The study profiled the T cell repertoires of around 700 subjects by immunosequencing and related them to cytomegalovirus serostatus. High-throughput TCR immunosequencing, statistical association of individual TCRs with disease status, and machine learning were combined to predict cytomegalovirus infection status. The number of typed donors differed by locus: about 620-630 for A, B, C, DRB1 and DQB1; roughly 510 for DQA1; over 600 for DPA1; and 450 to 480 for DPB1. Alongside the repertoire data, information on donor age, sex, ethnicity and CMV serostatus was compiled. Both class I and class II loci were covered by HLA typing, at four-digit resolution. In a later genetic analysis, genome-wide SNP genotypes for about 55% of the roughly 670 donors were used, and that subset was treated as a discovery cohort. In the later analysis, no new phenotypic data were used to find candidate immune exposures; instead, reliance was placed on TCR beta sequences and their occurrence across donors. A later analysis re-analyzed previously published TCR beta repertoires from roughly 690 donors and added high-resolution HLA genotyping to study TCR occurrence patterns. Among about 370 genotyped donors of the cohort, an average of around 250,000 unique TCR beta nucleotide sequences was sequenced per donor, of which 15% to 20% were non-productive. Of the roughly 400 genotyped donors, 65% to 90% fell in the genetic ancestry cluster associated with self-reported Caucasian donors. Results and caveats for the whole study, not just this receptor: Roughly 15 rarely observed V segments, including chromosome 9 orphons, were excluded from the earlier analysis of approximately 500 of the donors because counts were too low. Because the 87-base-pair reads could not distinguish some IMGT-functional V segments, including TRBV6-2 and TRBV6-3, those segments were excluded. In a later analysis, HLA-associated TCR beta chains showed more clonal expansion and lower generation probabilities than non-associated chains that were equally common. In vitro tests confirmed that three of the cytomegalovirus-associated TCR beta chains recognize cytomegalovirus antigens. A further reported finding was that TCR beta sequences accurately predicted the HLA-A and HLA-B alleles for most subjects in the first cohort. In an earlier analysis of roughly 560 of the donors, most TCR beta V segments were observed in productive rearrangements about 87% or about 30% of the time, broadly matching IMGT annotations. Most TCR sequences were seen in very few donors, while some public TCRs were found in many individuals. Linkage disequilibrium might explain the correlated functional status among segregating V segments, but an unknown experimental factor could not be ruled out. Strong co-occurrence of HLA alleles, especially DR and DQ, made assigning TCR associations to individual alleles difficult. The sequencing pipeline was judged likely to have produced a cluster of highly shared sequence variants as a technical artifact. According to a later analysis, TCR association rates differed among HLA loci, with DRB1 alleles showing the most associated TCRs and HLA-C alleles showing the fewest. Because HLA typing was unavailable for some donors at each locus, only the typed subset was used in association tests. For the cohort, immune exposure information was limited to CMV serostatus. In both the original and validation cohorts, the classifier was reported to diagnose cytomegalovirus status with high specificity and sensitivity. This cohort had only TCR beta chains sequenced, and the lack of alpha or paired-chain data limited which features could be detected. According to a later genetic analysis, donors in an Asian-associated ancestry cluster had fewer N-insertions in productive TCRs than the approximately 670-donor mean. A later genetic analysis associated a missense DCLRE1C variant with V-gene and J-gene trimming of TCR beta chains, and an independent cohort replicated the association. It was suggested by the authors that the approach could potentially be generalized to other disease states and immunological phenotypes. Specific HLA alleles were associated with roughly 17,000 TCR beta sequences at a false discovery rate of 0.05 in a later analysis. Several of the top co-occurrence clusters appeared to be linked to parvovirus B19, influenza, CMV and Epstein-Barr virus, according to a later analysis. In the study, some 160 TCR beta chains were listed as associated with cytomegalovirus. Most CMV-associated TCR beta chains appeared to be HLA-restricted in a later analysis, and the HLA associations seemed to be driven largely by CMV exposure. Sequencing depth was assumed to be roughly uniform across donors in the presence/absence analyses, though that assumption may not hold.

The cohort comprised fewer than 750 healthy bone marrow donors. At the time of sampling, every cohort member was nominally healthy, though immune exposures that went unrecorded were likely present. The donor was CMV seropositive and belonged to the group of 250 to 300 seropositive cohort members. A peripheral blood sample was collected from each donor, and TCR beta sequencing was performed on peripheral blood mononuclear cells. The Qiagen DNeasy Blood Extraction Kit was used to extract genomic DNA from the blood cell samples. Library prep was done by the immunoSEQ multiplex PCR assay. For the multiplex PCR, a mixture combining 60 forward primers for TCR Vbeta segments and 13 reverse primers for TCR Jbeta segments was used. The CDR3 region of rearranged TCR beta genes was amplified from genomic DNA with a multiplex PCR assay. The Illumina HiSeq System was used to sequence the amplified TCR beta libraries as 87-base-pair reads. Per the authors' processing: A later analysis counted 65 million to 90 million unique TCR beta chains across the 666 repertoires, and 9 million to 14 million of these chains were shared by at least two donors. To remove PCR and sequencing errors, raw reads were error-corrected and collapsed into unique sequences using a nearest-neighbor algorithm that merged closely related sequences. V, D and J gene segments were assigned by aligning CDR3 sequences to IMGT reference sequences. For a sequence to be retained, at least a six-nucleotide match to both a V gene segment and a J gene segment was required. Rearrangements were classified as productive when the CDR3 lacked stop codons and remained in frame with V and J, and all other rearrangements were classified as non-productive. CDR3 was defined according to IMGT convention as the region running from the second conserved V-encoded cysteine to the conserved J-encoded phenylalanine. The earlier analysis of more than 450 of the donors excluded sequences that lacked an unambiguous match to a single V gene segment. An earlier analysis of a few hundred of the donors classified V segments as functional when productive rearrangements were above 56.7% and as segregating when the standard deviation between donors was above 5%. A statistical classification framework was developed to diagnose cytomegalovirus status using the catalog of TCR beta chain sequences. In a later analysis, V and J genes were assigned by comparing TCR nucleotide sequences against IMGT/GENE-DB human TR gene sequences. The TCRdist pipeline was used in a later analysis to assign CDR3 sequences and most-parsimonious VDJ recombination scenarios. In a later analysis, each TCR beta chain was defined by its CDR3 amino acid sequence together with its V-gene family, and reads without a unique V-gene family were excluded. A later analysis removed roughly 590 highly shared, low-generation-probability nucleotide sequences to deal with suspected cross-contamination and a sequencing artifact. In a later analysis, a clonal expansion index was calculated for each public chain from normalized within-repertoire ranks of inferred template counts. A later analysis computed generation probabilities with a VDJ recombination model fitted to out-of-frame rearrangements, and checked the results against IGoR. In a later analysis, TCR-TCR, TCR-HLA and TCR-CMV co-occurrence was scored with hypergeometric tests, and a repertoire-size bias correction was applied to TCR pairs. In a later analysis, false discovery rates were estimated by permuting HLA or CMV assignments 20 times. In a later analysis, co-occurring TCRs were grouped using DBSCAN, with TCRdist sequence similarity added in when clustering inside HLA-allele-positive subsets. Repertoires with fewer than 30,000 or more than 120,000 public chains were left out of co-occurrence clustering, as were about five repertoires with anomalous nucleotide sharing. TCRdb mirrors the immuneACCESS table, restricted to in-frame sequences. Some clones are absent from its copies; in checked studies, under half trace to an unresolved V gene, and the reason for the others is unknown. V, J and clone size are taken as reported in that table, and D and trimming were inferred from the DNA itself. The sample table shows 100,000 or so clones, and roughly 13% are seen once. Clones ranked in the top ten supply roughly 16% of the sample.

Relative to germline, V is missing 3 bases and J is missing 4 bases, with 4 bases of the junction outside any gene match. The germline V gene supplies CDR1 KGHSH and CDR2 LQKENI. The CDR3 sequence holds 14 residues, the cysteine and phenylalanine included. This entry keeps only the CDR3 DNA: 42 bases, framed from base 1. A note on this clone: Its antigen specificity is not known. Per-base qualities were not stored, and no clone one base away is much larger.

The sequence was obtained from a man in his forties in good health and CMV-seropositive. Recombination linked TRBV18 to TRBJ2-5; 8 bases in between match TRBD2. The sequenced sample was PBMCs. The nucleotide sequence is TGTGCCAGCTCACCGACCCGGGAGGGAGAGACCCAGTACTTC. Its translation is CASSPTREGETQYF.